This entry lists 20 T cell receptor beta chains sequenced from one sample in a study of cytomegalovirus exposure and HLA in healthy donors. This table comes from immunoSEQ multiplex PCR, and its TCRdb copy is limited to in-frame clones, with some not included. This repertoire shows roughly 300,000 clones, approximately 90% found once; its top ten account for over 1%. Source material: PBMCs. Source of these receptors: a young woman in good health and CMV-seropositive.

This chain connects TRBV7-8 to TRBJ2-1, with 9 bases lining up with TRBD2. With 6 bases clipped from V and 8 bases from J, the junction kept 11 bases outside the gene matches. The CDR3 covers 15 residues. Germline V lookup: CDR1 SGHVS, CDR2 FQNEAQ. In nucleotides, the CDR3 is TGTGCCAGCAGGACAAGCGGCGGGAGGGCCGATGAGCAGTTCTTC. It is translated as CASRTSGGRADEQFF.

This clone turned up a few times. This chain connects TRBV20-1 to TRBJ2-5; D is undetermined. This CDR3 has 11 amino acids. The germline V gene has CDR1 DFQATT and CDR2 SNEGSKA (reference sequence). Trimming pared 5 bases from V and 5 bases from J, leaving 9 bases between. This CDR3 is CSAGLGETQYF. The CDR3 nucleotides are TGCAGTGCTGGGCTGGGGGAGACCCAGTACTTC.

The chain is built from TRBV19 and TRBJ1-2; no clear D. CDR1 is LNHDA and CDR2 is SQIVND in the germline V gene (reference sequence). The CDR3 loop spans 14 amino acids. Trimming took off 3 bases at V and 2 bases at J, with 10 bases between the two ends. Here the CDR3 DNA reads TGTGCCAGTAGTATGTCGAGAGCCAACTATGGCTACACCTTC. It translates to CASSMSRANYGYTF. The whole variable domain, filled in from reference TRBV19 and TRBJ1-2, reads DGGITQSPKYLFRKEGQNVTLSCEQNLNHDAMYWYRQDPGQGLRLIYYSQIVNDFQKGDIAEGYSVSREKKESFPLTVTSAQKNPTAFYLCASSMSRANYGYTFGSGTRLTVV.

This sequence joins TRBV6-1 and TRBJ1-3, with D perhaps TRBD1 (6 bases). Germline V lookup: CDR1 MNHNS, CDR2 SASEGT. The CDR3 consists of 18 residues. Trimming pared 4 bases from V and 0 bases from J, leaving 19 bases between. The chain's CDR3 is CASSGRARQGNSGNTIYF. The CDR3 DNA follows: TGTGCCAGCAGTGGAAGGGCCCGGCAGGGGAACTCTGGAAACACCATATATTTT.

The rearrangement uses TRBV10-3 and TRBJ1-1; tentative D call: TRBD1 (6 bases). Germline V gives CDR1 ENHRY, CDR2 SYGVKD. CDR3 size: 13 residues. The V gene lost 6 bases and the J gene lost 1 base, with 9 bases spanning the gap. Here the CDR3 reads CAIRKQGNTEAFF. The DNA of the CDR3 is TGTGCCATCAGGAAACAGGGGAACACTGAAGCTTTCTTT.

The rearrangement uses TRBV9 and TRBJ1-5; the D gene is possibly TRBD1 (5 bases). Trimming took off 4 bases at V and 9 bases at J, with 17 bases between the two ends. CDR1 and CDR2 from the germline V gene are SGDLS and YYNGEE. The length of the CDR3 is 14 residues. In DNA form, the CDR3 reads TGTGCCAGCAGCATCGAGACAGCGTATTTGCCCCAGCATTTT. It specifies CASSIETAYLPQHF.

The chain links TRBV9 to TRBJ2-1, with 7 bases lining up with TRBD2. Per the germline V gene, CDR1 is SGDLS and CDR2 is YYNGEE. The V and J ends lost 0 bases and 8 bases, in that order; junction bases with no gene match: 11. The CDR3 totals 16 residues. CDR3 DNA sequence: TGTGCCAGCAGCGTAGATACGGGAGGTAGAGTCGATGAGCAGTTCTTC. It is translated as CASSVDTGGRVDEQFF.

The CDR3 is CATSRGQGDNEQFF. CDR3 bases: TGTGCCACCAGCAGAGGACAGGGTGACAATGAGCAGTTCTTC. This rearrangement joins TRBV15 to TRBJ2-1, with 7 bases aligning to TRBD1. The trim removed 1 base at V and 5 bases at J, leaving 2 bases unmatched. The CDR3 is made up of 14 amino acids. Germline V gene sequence: CDR1 LNHNV, CDR2 YYDKDF (reference sequence).

The chain links TRBV5-1 to TRBJ2-6, with TRBD1 matching 12 bases. This CDR3 is built from 15 residues. CDR1 SGHRS and CDR2 YFSETQ come from the germline V gene. V trimming: 7 bases; J trimming: 4 bases; junction bases outside the gene matches: 3. DNA of the CDR3: TGCGCCAGCCGGGACAGGGGGCCAGGGGCCAACGTCCTGACTTTC. Amino acids: CASRDRGPGANVLTF.

The DNA for the CDR3 is TGTGCCAGCAGTTCACGGTGGGGGTACGAGCAGTACTTC. It is translated as CASSSRWGYEQYF. The chain recombines TRBV6-1 with TRBJ2-7; D possibly uses TRBD1 or TRBD2 (5 bases each). Germline V CDR1 and CDR2: MNHNS, SASEGT. The CDR3 runs 13 residues. Deletions cut 5 bases from V and 4 bases from J, with 12 bases between.

This chain uses TRBV10-1 with TRBJ2-7; D is possibly TRBD1 (5 bases). Trimming took 3 bases from V and 1 from J, leaving 7 bases between them. The CDR3 consists of 13 residues. In germline, CDR1 is WNHNN, CDR2 SYGVQD (reference sequence). For the CDR3, the DNA is TGCGCCAGCAGTGACCAGGGATCCTACGAGCAGTACTTC. Its protein product is CASSDQGSYEQYF.

The J gene is TRBJ2-7, the V gene TRBV7-9; 14 nucleotides agree with TRBD2. CDR3 length equals 15 residues. The V gene end was trimmed by 4 bases and the J gene end by 3 bases; junction bases not matched to a gene: 2. Per the germline V gene, CDR1 is SEHNR and CDR2 is FQNEAQ (reference sequence). DNA for the CDR3: TGTGCCAGCAGCTCGGGACTAGCGGGAGTCTACGAGCAGTACTTC. Its protein is CASSSGLAGVYEQYF.

The V call is TRBV6-6, the J call TRBJ1-3; D is unclear. The V end was cut by 7 bases, the J end by 0 bases, with 10 bases between. The CDR3 spans 14 residues. Germline CDR1 and CDR2: MNHNY and SVGAGI (reference sequence). CDR3 loop: CASMERSSGNTIYF. The CDR3 region has the DNA TGTGCCAGCATGGAGCGCAGCTCTGGAAACACCATATATTTT.

This chain links TRBV30 with TRBJ1-2; D remains unclear. CDR3 size: 13 residues. Trimming took off 1 base at V and 10 bases at J, with 16 bases between the two ends. From germline, CDR1 is GTSNPN and CDR2 SVGIG (reference sequence). The CDR3 protein is CAWSGLKTAPYTF. CDR3 coding DNA: TGTGCCTGGAGTGGTCTAAAGACTGCCCCCTACACCTTC.

The chain uses TRBV7-2 and TRBJ2-1; 8 positions match TRBD2. The germline V gene encodes CDR1 SGHTA and CDR2 FQGNSA. The CDR3 has 14 residues. V shed 5 bases, J shed 6 bases, and the junction held 6 bases outside the gene matches. Here the CDR3 DNA reads TGTGCCAGCAGCACCTTAGCGGGGATCAATGAGCAGTTCTTC. Protein product: CASSTLAGINEQFF.

The genes are TRBV27 and TRBJ2-5; D is unresolved. CDR3 length equals 14 residues. Germline V lookup: CDR1 MNHEY, CDR2 SMNVEV (reference sequence). Trimming pared 5 bases from V and 3 bases from J, leaving 13 bases between. CDR3 residues: CASSPTIWKETQYF. CDR3 in DNA: TGTGCCAGCAGTCCCACGATCTGGAAAGAGACCCAGTACTTC.

This chain joins TRBV2 and TRBJ2-3, with 8 bases aligning to TRBD2. Germline V lookup: CDR1 SNHLY, CDR2 FYNNEI. This CDR3 comprises 14 residues. With 5 bases clipped from V and 6 bases from J, the junction kept 7 bases outside the gene matches. CDR3 sequence reads: CASSTWRGDDTQYF. Here the CDR3 DNA reads TGTGCCAGCAGTACCTGGCGGGGGGATGATACGCAGTATTTT.

This chain connects TRBV25-1 to TRBJ1-1; 9 bases are shared with TRBD1. CDR3 length: 13 residues. Trimming cost V 6 bases and J 1 base; bases outside gene matches: 0. The germline V gene encodes CDR1 MGHDK and CDR2 SYGVNS. The CDR3 DNA follows: TGTGCCAGCAGGGACAGGGGGAACACTGAAGCTTTCTTT. Translated, it gives CASRDRGNTEAFF.

This chain joins TRBV5-1 and TRBJ2-7; no reliable D call. The CDR3 is 17 residues long. CDR1 is SGHRS, CDR2 YFSETQ, per germline. The V and J ends lost 6 bases and 3 bases respectively, with 25 bases between them. This CDR3 is CASTPGRSFLSDYEQYF. The DNA of the CDR3 is TGCGCCAGCACCCCTGGTCGGAGTTTCCTCAGTGACTACGAGCAGTACTTC. Together with reference TRBV5-1 and TRBJ2-7, the CDR3 gives the full variable domain: KAGVTQTPRYLIKTRGQQVTLSCSPISGHRSVSWYQQTPGQGLQFLFEYFSETQRNKGNFPGRFSGRQFSNSRSEMNVSTLELGDSALYLCASTPGRSFLSDYEQYFGPGTRLTVT.

J is TRBJ1-4 and V is TRBV28; D not resolved. From germline, CDR1 is MDHEN and CDR2 SYDVKM. The CDR3 is 14 amino acids. V shed 3 bases and J shed 4 bases, with 9 bases lying between them. CDR3 DNA: TGTGCCAGCAGTTTGAGAGAACTTAATGAAAAACTGTTTTTT. Its protein product is CASSLRELNEKLFF.